This T cell receptor (beta chain) was captured in a study of tumor-infiltrating lymphocytes in localized non-small cell lung cancer. Study context: Tumor tissue and non-adjacent uninvolved lung came from each patient. General study points: Compared with uninvolved lung, tumors showed higher T cell infiltration by TCRbeta sequencing. Each assay used a separate piece of the same tissue. Tumor T-cell fraction from TCR sequencing was not associated with recurrence-free survival (p = 0.61).

Remarks on this clone: Its antigen is unknown.

The table came from immunoSEQ multiplex PCR; TCRdb's copy has only in-frame clones and leaves some out. Here the sample spans some 8,000 clones, under 85% being singletons. The germline V and J ends were trimmed by 5 bases and 3 bases, with 8 bases remaining between them. The V gene's germline CDR1 is SEHNR and CDR2 FQNEAQ (reference sequence). This CDR3 spans 12 amino acids. The source is a human donor with non-small cell lung cancer. The sequencing input was lung tumor tissue. The V call is TRBV7-9, the J call TRBJ2-7, with a possible D match to TRBD2 (5 bases). CDR3 DNA: TGTGCCAGCAGCGTGGACTTCTACGAGCAGTACTTC. It specifies CASSVDFYEQYF.